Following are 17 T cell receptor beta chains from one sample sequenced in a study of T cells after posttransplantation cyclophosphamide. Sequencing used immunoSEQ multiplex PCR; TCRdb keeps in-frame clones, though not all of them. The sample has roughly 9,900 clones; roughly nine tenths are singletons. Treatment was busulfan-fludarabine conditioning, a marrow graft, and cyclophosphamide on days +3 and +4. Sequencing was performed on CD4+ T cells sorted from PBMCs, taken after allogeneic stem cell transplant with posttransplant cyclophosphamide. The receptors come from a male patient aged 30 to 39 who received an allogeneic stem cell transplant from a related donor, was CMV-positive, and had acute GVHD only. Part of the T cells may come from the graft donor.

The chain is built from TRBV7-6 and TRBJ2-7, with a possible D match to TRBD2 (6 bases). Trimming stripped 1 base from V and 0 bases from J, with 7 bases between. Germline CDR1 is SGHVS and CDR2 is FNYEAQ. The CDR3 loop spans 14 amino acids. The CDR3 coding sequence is TGTGCCAGCAGCTTAGGGGGGGACTCCTACGAGCAGTACTTC. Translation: CASSLGGDSYEQYF.

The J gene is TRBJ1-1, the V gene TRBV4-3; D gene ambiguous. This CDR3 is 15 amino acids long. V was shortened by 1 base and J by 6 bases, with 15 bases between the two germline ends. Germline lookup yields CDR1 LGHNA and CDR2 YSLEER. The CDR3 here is CASSQVPGSVAEAFF. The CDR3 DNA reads TGCGCCAGCAGCCAAGTTCCGGGGTCGGTGGCTGAAGCTTTCTTT.

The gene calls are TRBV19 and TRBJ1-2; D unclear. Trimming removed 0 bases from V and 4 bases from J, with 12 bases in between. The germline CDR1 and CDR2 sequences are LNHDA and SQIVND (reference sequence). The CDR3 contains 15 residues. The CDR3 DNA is TGTGCCAGTAGTATAGATCACGCGAACCCCTATGGCTACACCTTC. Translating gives CASSIDHANPYGYTF.

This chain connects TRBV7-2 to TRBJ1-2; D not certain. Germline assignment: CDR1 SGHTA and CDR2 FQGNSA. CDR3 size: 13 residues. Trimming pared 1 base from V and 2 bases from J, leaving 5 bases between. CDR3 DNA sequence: TGTGCCAGCAGCTTAGGGCAGAACTATGGCTACACCTTC. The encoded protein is CASSLGQNYGYTF.

The CDR3 sequence: CASSQDRAVGGVFF. The CDR3 nucleotides are TGCGCCAGCAGCCAAGATCGGGCCGTAGGGGGAGTGTTTTTT. The chain employs TRBV4-1 and TRBJ1-4, with D perhaps TRBD1 (6 bases). Trimming removed 0 bases from V and 15 bases from J, with 17 bases in between. This CDR3 comprises 14 residues. Germline V gene lookup returns CDR1 MGHRA and CDR2 YSYEKL.

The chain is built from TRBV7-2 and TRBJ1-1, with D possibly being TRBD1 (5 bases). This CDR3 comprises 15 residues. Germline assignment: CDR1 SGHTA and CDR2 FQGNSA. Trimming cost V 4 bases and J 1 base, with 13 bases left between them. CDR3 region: CASSSGRQTNTEAFF. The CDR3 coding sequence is TGTGCCAGCAGCTCCGGTCGACAGACGAACACTGAAGCTTTCTTT. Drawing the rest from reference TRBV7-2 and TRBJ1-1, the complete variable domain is GAGVSQSPSNKVTEKGKDVELRCDPISGHTALYWYRQSLGQGLEFLIYFQGNSAPDKSGLPSDRFSAERTGGSVSTLTIQRTQQEDSAVYLCASSSGRQTNTEAFFGQGTRLTVV.

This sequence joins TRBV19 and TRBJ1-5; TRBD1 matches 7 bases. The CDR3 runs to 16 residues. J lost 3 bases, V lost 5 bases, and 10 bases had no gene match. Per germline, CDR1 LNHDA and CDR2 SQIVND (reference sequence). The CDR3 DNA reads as TGTGCCAGTAGTCCCCGGGACAGTTGGTACAATCAGCCCCAGCATTTT. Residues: CASSPRDSWYNQPQHF. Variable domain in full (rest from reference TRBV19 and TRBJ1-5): DGGITQSPKYLFRKEGQNVTLSCEQNLNHDAMYWYRQDPGQGLRLIYYSQIVNDFQKGDIAEGYSVSREKKESFPLTVTSAQKNPTAFYLCASSPRDSWYNQPQHFGDGTRLSIL.

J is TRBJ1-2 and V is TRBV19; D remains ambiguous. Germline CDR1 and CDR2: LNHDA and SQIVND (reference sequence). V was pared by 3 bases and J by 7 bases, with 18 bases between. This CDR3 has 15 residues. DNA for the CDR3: TGTGCCAGTAGTATCCAAAGGAGCCAACCGAGTGGCTACACCTTC. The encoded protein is CASSIQRSQPSGYTF.

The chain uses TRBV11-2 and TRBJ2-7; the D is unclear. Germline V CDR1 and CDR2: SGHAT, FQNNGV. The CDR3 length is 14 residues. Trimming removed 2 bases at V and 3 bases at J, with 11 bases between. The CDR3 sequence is CASSLSLTHYEQYF. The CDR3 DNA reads TGTGCCAGCAGCTTAAGTCTCACTCACTACGAGCAGTACTTC.

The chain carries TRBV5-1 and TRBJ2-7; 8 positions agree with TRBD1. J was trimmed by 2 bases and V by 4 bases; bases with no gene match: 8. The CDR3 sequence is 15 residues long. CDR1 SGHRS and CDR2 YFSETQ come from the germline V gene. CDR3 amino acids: CASSPPTGATYEQYF. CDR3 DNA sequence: TGCGCCAGCAGCCCCCCGACAGGGGCAACCTACGAGCAGTACTTC. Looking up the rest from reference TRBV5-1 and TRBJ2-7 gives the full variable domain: KAGVTQTPRYLIKTRGQQVTLSCSPISGHRSVSWYQQTPGQGLQFLFEYFSETQRNKGNFPGRFSGRQFSNSRSEMNVSTLELGDSALYLCASSPPTGATYEQYFGPGTRLTVT.

The CDR3 region has the DNA TGTGCCAGCAGCTCAGGGGTGGGCACTGAAGCTTTCTTT. Its protein is CASSSGVGTEAFF. The chain joins TRBV11-2 to TRBJ1-1; the D gene is possibly TRBD1 (6 bases). The CDR3 has 13 residues. V lost 4 bases to trimming and J lost 4 bases, with 10 bases between them. Germline lookup yields CDR1 SGHAT and CDR2 FQNNGV. The full variable domain, its missing parts supplied by reference TRBV11-2 and TRBJ1-1, is EAGVAQSPRYKIIEKRQSVAFWCNPISGHATLYWYQQILGQGPKLLIQFQNNGVVDDSQLPKDRFSAERLKGVDSTLKIQPAKLEDSAVYLCASSSGVGTEAFFGQGTRLTVV.

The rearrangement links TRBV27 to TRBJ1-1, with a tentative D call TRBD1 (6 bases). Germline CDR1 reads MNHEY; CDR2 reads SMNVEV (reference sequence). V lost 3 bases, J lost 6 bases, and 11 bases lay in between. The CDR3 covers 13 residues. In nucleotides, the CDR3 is TGTGCCAGCAGTTTTCACAGGGCCCCTGAAGCTTTCTTT. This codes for CASSFHRAPEAFF.

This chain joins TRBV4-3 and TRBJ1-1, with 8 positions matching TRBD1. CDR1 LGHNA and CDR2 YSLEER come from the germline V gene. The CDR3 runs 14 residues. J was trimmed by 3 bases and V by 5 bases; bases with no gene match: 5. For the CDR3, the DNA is TGCGCCAGCAGCTACCTGACAGGGGACACTGAAGCTTTCTTT. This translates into CASSYLTGDTEAFF.

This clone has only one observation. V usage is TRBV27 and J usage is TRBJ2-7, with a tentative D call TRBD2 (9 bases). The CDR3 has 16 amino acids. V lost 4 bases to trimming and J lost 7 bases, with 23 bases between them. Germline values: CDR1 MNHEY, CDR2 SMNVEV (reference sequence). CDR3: CASSSKVRGRGGEQYF. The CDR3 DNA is TGTGCCAGCAGTTCTAAAGTCAGGGGGCGGGGGGGGGAGCAGTACTTC.

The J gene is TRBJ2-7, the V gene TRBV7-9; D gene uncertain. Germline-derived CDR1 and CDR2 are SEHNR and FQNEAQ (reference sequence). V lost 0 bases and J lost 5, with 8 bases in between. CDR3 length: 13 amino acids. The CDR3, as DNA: TGTGCCAGCAGCTTAGCCTACAGAAACGAGCAGTACTTC. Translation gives CASSLAYRNEQYF.

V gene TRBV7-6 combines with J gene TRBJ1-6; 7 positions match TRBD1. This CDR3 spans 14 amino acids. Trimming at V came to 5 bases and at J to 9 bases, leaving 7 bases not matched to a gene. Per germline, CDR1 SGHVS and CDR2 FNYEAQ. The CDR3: CASSIQTGPSPLHF. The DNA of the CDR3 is TGTGCCAGCAGCATTCAGACAGGGCCTTCACCCCTCCACTTT.

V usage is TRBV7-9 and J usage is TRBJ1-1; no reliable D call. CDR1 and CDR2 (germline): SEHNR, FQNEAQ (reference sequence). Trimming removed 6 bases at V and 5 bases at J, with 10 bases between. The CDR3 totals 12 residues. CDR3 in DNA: TGTGCCAGCAGTCCGCGCGGGACTGAAGCTTTCTTT. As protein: CASSPRGTEAFF.